Reported below is one TCR beta chain. The antigen it recognizes is unknown. No much larger clone is present one base from it, and per-base qualities are unavailable. The listed sequencing device is Illumina HiSeq 1500. The public reads were reprocessed in TCRdb via fastp at Q25 and MiXCR, keeping in-frame beta chains. Records with the same CDR3 protein are collapsed into one entry carrying the most frequent genes and DNA. This sample lists under 350,000 distinct CDR3 sequences; 8% to 10% were detected once. The ten largest clonotypes hold 3.5% to 4.5% of the sample. These data belong to a study of T cell repertoires in cytomegalovirus infection (dated by TCRdb to the late 2010s). Context from the whole study: Donor HLA type was relevant to the analysis, because carriage of CMV infection together with the matching HLA type was indicated by public TCR beta signatures. Broad study findings and their caveats: In both this cohort and an independent cohort of several hundred donors, the cumulative frequency of public TCR beta family members distinguished carriers of CMV infection plus the relevant HLA type. The ex vivo response was dominated by HLA-C-restricted CMV-specific TCR beta clonotypes, and the single most frequent clonotype in two of eight donors was supplied by these HLA-C-restricted clonotypes.

Via the germline V gene, CDR1 is SQVTM and CDR2 ANQGSEA. For this chain, trimming is 6 bases at the V end and 4 bases at the J end, and the number of junction bases without a gene match is 8. The CDR3 has 13 amino acids, counting the end cysteine and phenylalanine. The CDR3 DNA has 39 bases and is translated from base 1. This sequence uses TRBV29-1 and TRBJ1-1; 7 central bases correspond to TRBD1. What was sequenced was PBMCs. This sequence originates from a human donor in good health (CMV status not recorded). Some clones in this sample may be carry-over from other donors' samples. The CDR3 reads as follows: CSVRRGSGTEAFF. The DNA sequence reads TGCAGCGTCCGCAGGGGGTCCGGCACTGAAGCTTTCTTT.